Shown below are 21 T cell receptor beta chains from a single sample sequenced in a study of CD8+ T cells in alopecia areata (dated by TCRdb to the late 2010s). The time point label, as the study defines it: less than five weeks on oral tofacitinib. The sample's treatment or condition label is to be understood as: oral pan-JAK inhibitor, 5-10 mg twice daily. Library construction relied on the immunoSEQ multiplex PCR assay. For TCR sequencing, RNA was extracted from every sample and reverse transcribed into cDNA to serve as template. TCRdb holds this immuneACCESS table with in-frame rearrangements only. Some clones are missing; in checked studies, unresolved V genes explain under half, and the rest has no known cause. A total of 150,000 to 200,000 clones appear in this sample, roughly two thirds of them only once. Of the sample, approximately 0.9% falls within the top ten clones. The sequencing here drew on CD4+ T cells sorted from blood, taken at week 4, from a patient treated with tofacitinib. The origin of the receptors is a human donor with alopecia areata.

The chain employs TRBV7-2 and TRBJ1-2; TRBD1 agrees at 8 bases. With V trimmed by 3 bases and J by 4 bases, 7 bases remained unmatched. CDR1 and CDR2 (germline): SGHTA, FQGNSA. The CDR3 extends over 15 amino acids. This chain's CDR3 is CASSFKIGTGYGYTF. In DNA, the CDR3 is TGTGCCAGCAGCTTCAAAATCGGGACAGGCTATGGCTACACCTTC. The full variable domain, with the rest looked up from reference TRBV7-2 and TRBJ1-2, is GAGVSQSPSNKVTEKGKDVELRCDPISGHTALYWYRQSLGQGLEFLIYFQGNSAPDKSGLPSDRFSAERTGGSVSTLTIQRTQQEDSAVYLCASSFKIGTGYGYTFGSGTRLTVV.

CDR3 residues: CASSQRGHSGIEQYF. Written as DNA, the CDR3 is TGCGCCAGCAGCCAAAGGGGCCACTCCGGGATCGAGCAGTACTTC. The rearrangement links TRBV5-1 to TRBJ2-7; D may be TRBD1 or TRBD2 (5 bases each). This CDR3 has 15 amino acids. V lost 4 bases and J lost 6, with 20 bases in between. The germline V gene encodes CDR1 SGHRS and CDR2 YFSETQ.

CDR3 sequence: CASSQSGVDTQYF. The CDR3, as DNA: TGTGCCAGCAGCCAATCAGGGGTAGATACGCAGTATTTT. V is TRBV7-9 and J is TRBJ2-3; tentatively, D is TRBD1 (6 bases). The CDR3 is made up of 13 amino acids. Trimming left V 5 bases short and J 5 bases short, with 11 bases between. CDR1 is SEHNR, CDR2 FQNEAQ, per germline (reference sequence).

A remark on this clone: The same CDR3 also results from other DNA sequences found in this sample. The gene calls are TRBV7-3 and TRBJ2-1, with D possibly being TRBD1 or TRBD2 (5 bases each). Germline assignment: CDR1 SGHTA and CDR2 FQGTGA. This CDR3 comprises 15 residues. Deletions cut 3 bases from V and 0 bases from J, with 9 bases between. The CDR3 DNA is TGTGCCAGCAGCTTGGGGGAGAGCTCCTACAATGAGCAGTTCTTC. Its translation is CASSLGESSYNEQFF.

This clone was counted a single time. The chain is built from TRBV27 and TRBJ2-1; D gene unclear. Looked up from germline, CDR1 is MNHEY and CDR2 is SMNVEV (reference sequence). V gave up 5 bases and J gave up 4 bases, with 12 bases separating them. The CDR3 extends over 14 amino acids. CDR3 protein: CASSPQPAYNEQFF. In DNA, the CDR3 is TGTGCCAGCAGTCCCCAGCCAGCGTACAATGAGCAGTTCTTC.

The chain is built from TRBV29-1 and TRBJ2-4; 7 positions match TRBD2. Germline trimming cut 0 bases from V and 7 bases from J; bases unmatched to any gene: 9. The germline CDR1 and CDR2 sequences are SQVTM and ANQGSEA. CDR3 size: 15 residues. The CDR3 region has the DNA TGCAGCGTTGAAGATCGGGGCGGCGGGAGTAACATTCAGTACTTC. It yields the protein CSVEDRGGGSNIQYF.

V gene TRBV4-1 combines with J gene TRBJ1-4; D gene unclear. The CDR3 is made up of 14 amino acids. Germline-derived CDR1 and CDR2 are MGHRA and YSYEKL. The V end was cut by 7 bases, the J end by 4 bases, with 13 bases between. The CDR3 sequence: CASTRELRNEKLFF. CDR3 nucleotides: TGCGCCAGCACCCGGGAGCTGCGTAATGAAAAACTGTTTTTT.

The chain combines TRBV30 with TRBJ1-1; D is perhaps TRBD1 (5 bases). In germline, CDR1 is GTSNPN, CDR2 SVGIG (reference sequence). The CDR3 contains 12 residues. Deletions cut 0 bases from V and 11 bases from J, with 13 bases between. This chain's CDR3 is CAWSVGGISAFF. The CDR3 nucleotides read TGTGCCTGGAGTGTCGGGGGAATCTCTGCTTTCTTT.

This chain links TRBV25-1 with TRBJ2-6, with 10 bases lining up with TRBD2. The germline V gene encodes CDR1 MGHDK and CDR2 SYGVNS. The CDR3 is 17 amino acids. With V trimmed by 4 bases and J by 0 bases, 3 bases remained unmatched. The CDR3 region is CASSVAGGGSGANVLTF. DNA of the CDR3: TGTGCCAGCAGTGTAGCGGGGGGCGGCTCTGGGGCCAACGTCCTGACTTTC.

The rearrangement uses TRBV18 and TRBJ1-6; possible D gene TRBD1, 6 bases. CDR1 and CDR2 (germline): KGHSH, LQKENI. Trimming took 6 bases from V and 8 from J, leaving 8 bases between them. The CDR3 is 12 residues long. The CDR3, as DNA: TGTGCCAGCTCCTACAGGGATTCACCCCTCCACTTT. Protein: CASSYRDSPLHF. The full variable domain, in which reference TRBV18 and TRBJ1-6 provide the parts outside the CDR3, is NAGVMQNPRHLVRRRGQEARLRCSPMKGHSHVYWYRQLPEEGLKFMVYLQKENIIDESGMPKERFSAEFPKEGPSILRIQQVVRGDSAAYFCASSYRDSPLHFGNGTRLTVT.

The chain recombines TRBV4-1 with TRBJ2-7, with 9 bases that match TRBD1. The CDR3 runs 14 residues. In germline, CDR1 is MGHRA, CDR2 YSYEKL. The V gene end was trimmed by 1 base and the J gene end by 7 bases; junction bases not matched to a gene: 5. The CDR3 loop is CASSQAPTGGEQYF. As DNA, the CDR3 is TGCGCCAGCAGCCAAGCCCCGACAGGGGGGGAGCAGTACTTC.

This clone was seen a few times. The chain is built from TRBV29-1 and TRBJ2-3, with D perhaps matching TRBD1 (6 bases). V was clipped by 5 bases and J by 0 bases, with 15 bases between them. The CDR3 runs to 15 residues. The germline gives CDR1 SQVTM, CDR2 ANQGSEA. The chain's CDR3 is CSVTPTGPSTDTQYF. The CDR3 region has the DNA TGCAGCGTTACCCCGACAGGTCCGAGCACAGATACGCAGTATTTT.

This clone was detected only a few times. This rearrangement joins TRBV18 to TRBJ1-4; 9 bases line up with TRBD1. Looked up from germline, CDR1 is KGHSH and CDR2 is LQKENI. The ends lost 3 bases at V and 6 bases at J; junction bases unmatched: 5. The CDR3 covers 15 residues. The CDR3 spells CASSPPGQGDEKLFF. The CDR3 DNA reads as TGTGCCAGCTCACCTCCGGGACAGGGAGATGAAAAACTGTTTTTT.

The gene calls are TRBV29-1 and TRBJ2-2; D is unclear. Trimming pared 6 bases from V and 1 base from J, leaving 6 bases between. Germline V CDR1 and CDR2: SQVTM, ANQGSEA. The CDR3 loop spans 12 amino acids. The CDR3 is CSVGMNTGELFF. The CDR3 DNA is TGCAGCGTGGGGATGAACACCGGGGAGCTGTTTTTT.

This clone appeared a few times. The gene calls are TRBV15 and TRBJ1-1; 8 nucleotides match TRBD1. The CDR3 has 15 residues. Germline V gene data show CDR1 as LNHNV and CDR2 as YYDKDF (reference sequence). V gave up 3 bases and J gave up 1 base; unmatched junction bases: 4. The CDR3 DNA reads as TGTGCCACCAGCAGGTGGGACAGGCCGAACACTGAAGCTTTCTTT. Protein: CATSRWDRPNTEAFF.

This chain links TRBV2 with TRBJ1-1; weak D call: TRBD1 (6 bases). There are 13 residues in the CDR3. Trimming stripped 5 bases from V and 1 base from J, with 8 bases between. CDR1 and CDR2 from the germline V gene are SNHLY and FYNNEI. The CDR3 DNA follows: TGTGCCAGCAGTCCACAGGGGAACACTGAAGCTTTCTTT. This gives the protein CASSPQGNTEAFF. Variable domain in full (rest from reference TRBV2 and TRBJ1-1): EPEVTQTPSHQVTQMGQEVILRCVPISNHLYFYWYRQILGQKVEFLVSFYNNEISEKSEIFDDQFSVERPDGSNFTLKIRSTKLEDSAMYFCASSPQGNTEAFFGQGTRLTVV.

The chain employs TRBV30 and TRBJ1-6; no clear D. The CDR3 has 15 amino acids. Trimming pared 2 bases from V and 7 bases from J, leaving 15 bases between. Germline V gene data show CDR1 as GTSNPN and CDR2 as SVGIG (reference sequence). CDR3 loop: CAWSPISGRNSPLHF. The DNA for the CDR3 is TGTGCCTGGAGTCCCATTAGCGGGCGGAATTCACCCCTCCACTTT.

The chain joins TRBV15 to TRBJ1-2; no definite D call. V dropped 5 bases and J dropped 4 bases, with 8 bases sitting between them. Germline CDR1 and CDR2: LNHNV and YYDKDF (reference sequence). The CDR3 covers 12 residues. In DNA, the CDR3 is TGTGCCACCAGCCAGGCTTCCTATGGCTACACCTTC. Translation: CATSQASYGYTF.

This clone was observed a handful of times. The CDR3 nucleotides are TGTGCCATCAGTGCCCTCATTCAAGGACAGGTGGGGGAGACCCAGTACTTC. It yields the protein CAISALIQGQVGETQYF. The chain carries TRBV10-3 and TRBJ2-5, with TRBD1 matching over 7 bases. Germline CDR1 reads ENHRY; CDR2 reads SYGVKD. The CDR3 is 17 residues long. The V gene end was trimmed by 4 bases and the J gene end by 5 bases; junction bases not matched to a gene: 16.

This sequence joins TRBV28 and TRBJ1-1, with D perhaps matching TRBD1 (6 bases). Trimming removed 7 bases from V and 11 bases from J, with 14 bases in between. This CDR3 is 11 amino acids long. Germline V gives CDR1 MDHEN, CDR2 SYDVKM. For the CDR3, the DNA is TGTGCCAGCAATGACTACAGGGTTGCTTTCTTT. Residues: CASNDYRVAFF.

The chain employs TRBV29-1 and TRBJ2-2, with D possibly matching TRBD2 (5 bases). The CDR3 totals 14 residues. V was clipped by 3 bases and J by 4 bases, with 12 bases between them. From germline, CDR1 is SQVTM and CDR2 ANQGSEA. In DNA, the CDR3 is TGCAGCGTTGACAGTCTAGCAGGCACCGGGGAGCTGTTTTTT. Residues: CSVDSLAGTGELFF.